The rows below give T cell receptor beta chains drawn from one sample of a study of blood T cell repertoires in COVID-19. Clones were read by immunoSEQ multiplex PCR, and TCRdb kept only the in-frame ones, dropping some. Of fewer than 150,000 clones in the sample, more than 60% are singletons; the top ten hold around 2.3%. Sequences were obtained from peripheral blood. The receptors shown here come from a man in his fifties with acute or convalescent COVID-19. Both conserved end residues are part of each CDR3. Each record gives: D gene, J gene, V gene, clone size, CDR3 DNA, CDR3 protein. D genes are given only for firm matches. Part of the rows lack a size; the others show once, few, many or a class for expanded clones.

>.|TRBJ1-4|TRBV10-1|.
TGCGCCAGATGGACAGTGGTAAGTGAAAAACTGTTTTTT
CARWTVVSEKLFF
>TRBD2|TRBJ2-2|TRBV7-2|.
TGTGCCAGCAGCTACGGGGGGACGAACACCGGGGAGCTGTTTTTT
CASSYGGTNTGELFF
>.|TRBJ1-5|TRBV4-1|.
TGCGCCAGCAGCCAAGATCTTACAGGGTACAATCAGCCCCAGCATTTT
CASSQDLTGYNQPQHF
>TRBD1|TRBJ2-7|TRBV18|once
TGTGCCAGCTCACTGGAGGGACAGGCTTACTACGAGCAGTACTTC
CASSLEGQAYYEQYF
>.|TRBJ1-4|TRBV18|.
TGTGCCAGCTCACCACTCGGAGGGAATAATGAAAAACTGTTTTTT
CASSPLGGNNEKLFF
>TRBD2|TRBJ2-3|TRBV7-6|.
TGTGCCAGCAGCTTAGGATCGACTAGCGGGAGTGCAGATACGCAGTATTTT
CASSLGSTSGSADTQYF
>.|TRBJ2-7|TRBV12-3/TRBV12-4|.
TGTGCCAGCAGTCCTGGGAGGTACGAGCAGTACTTC
CASSPGRYEQYF
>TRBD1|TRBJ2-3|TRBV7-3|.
TGTGCCAGCAGCGCCGACAGGGAGACGCAGTATTTT
CASSADRETQYF
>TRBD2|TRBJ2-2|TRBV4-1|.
TGCGCCAGCAGCCAAGGACTAGCGACCACCGGGGAGCTGTTTTTT
CASSQGLATTGELFF
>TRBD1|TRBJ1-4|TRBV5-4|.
TGTGCCAGCAGCAGCAGAGGACAGGAGGGCTTACTGTTTTTT
CASSSRGQEGLLFF
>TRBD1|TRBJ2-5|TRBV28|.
TGTGCCAGCAGGGGGACAGGAGAGACCCAGTACTTC
CASRGTGETQYF
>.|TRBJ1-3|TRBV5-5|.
TGTGCCAGCAGCTTGGCCGGGGGAAACACCATATATTTT
CASSLAGGNTIYF
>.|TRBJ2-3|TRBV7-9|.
TGTGCCAGCAGCTTAGGCGAAGGGGAGGTCACAGATACGCAGTATTTT
CASSLGEGEVTDTQYF
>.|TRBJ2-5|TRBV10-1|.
TGCGCCAGCAGTGACGGGGGTTGGGAGACCCAGTACTTC
CASSDGGWETQYF
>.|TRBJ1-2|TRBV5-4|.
TGTGCCAGCAGCTTAGGGGAAATGGGCTACACCTTC
CASSLGEMGYTF
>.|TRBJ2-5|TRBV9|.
TGTGCCAGCAGCGTCCACAGGGCAGAGACCCAGTACTTC
CASSVHRAETQYF
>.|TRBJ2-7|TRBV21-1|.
TGTGCCAGCTGGATGCCGGGATACTACGAGCAGTACTTC
CASWMPGYYEQYF